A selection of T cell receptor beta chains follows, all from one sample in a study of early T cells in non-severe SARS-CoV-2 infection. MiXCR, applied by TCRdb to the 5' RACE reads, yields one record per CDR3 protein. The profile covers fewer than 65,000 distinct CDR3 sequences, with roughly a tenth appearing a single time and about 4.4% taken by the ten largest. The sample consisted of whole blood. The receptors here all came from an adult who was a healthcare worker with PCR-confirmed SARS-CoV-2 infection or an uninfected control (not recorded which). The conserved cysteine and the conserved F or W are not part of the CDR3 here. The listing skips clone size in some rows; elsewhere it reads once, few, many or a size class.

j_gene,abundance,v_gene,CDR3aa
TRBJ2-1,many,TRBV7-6,ASRRRLQASYNEQF
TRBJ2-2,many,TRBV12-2,ASRLVTSGGAQLRAGELF
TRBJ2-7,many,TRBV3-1,ASSQDRGPVGSYEQY
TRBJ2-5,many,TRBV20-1,SARDTRLAGVGEETQY
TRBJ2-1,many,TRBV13,ASSLGRLAGDYNEQF
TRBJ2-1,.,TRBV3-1,VSSQDSYNEQF
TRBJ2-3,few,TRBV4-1,ASSPGHTYTDTQY
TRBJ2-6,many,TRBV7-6,ASSSTGVGANVLT
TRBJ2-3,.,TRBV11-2,ASRPPGILTDTQY
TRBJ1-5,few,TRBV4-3,ASSQDRGYQPQH
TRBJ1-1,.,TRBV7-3,ASSLMENTEAF
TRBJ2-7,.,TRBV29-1,SVTGSYEQY
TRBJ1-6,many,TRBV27,ASKEFSSYNSPLH
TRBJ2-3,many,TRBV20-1,SARGLAATTDTQY
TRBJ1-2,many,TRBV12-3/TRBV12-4,ASSLGRVNYGYT